The next 32 T cell receptor beta chains were all read from a single sample in a study of cytomegalovirus exposure and HLA in healthy donors. The primer mix had 60 Vbeta and 13 Jbeta primers. The method was immunoSEQ multiplex PCR; TCRdb's version includes in-frame clones alone and lacks a portion of them. Seen here are about 200,000 clones, approximately 78% observed once, and the top ten hold 6.5%. Source material: PBMCs. Receptors were obtained from a woman in her fifties or sixties in good health and CMV-seropositive.

The chain couples TRBV6-5 to TRBJ2-7; TRBD1 aligns across 8 bases. CDR1 MNHEY and CDR2 SVGAGI come from the germline V gene. The V and J ends lost 5 bases and 2 bases, in that order; junction bases with no gene match: 8. The CDR3 extends over 15 amino acids. For the CDR3, the DNA is TGTGCCAGCAGTAAACCGGGACAGGCGACCTACGAGCAGTACTTC. Protein sequence: CASSKPGQATYEQYF.

CDR3 sequence: CASTAHSSGGDTQYF. CDR3 bases: TGTGCCAGCACCGCGCACTCTAGCGGGGGTGATACGCAGTATTTT. V is TRBV2 and J is TRBJ2-3; TRBD2 agrees at 10 bases. This CDR3 is 15 amino acids long. The germline CDR1 and CDR2 sequences are SNHLY and FYNNEI. Losses at the gene ends were 7 bases for V and 6 bases for J; bases not matched to a gene: 10.

On this clone itself: The junction shows a germline mismatch at one end, possibly a read error. The rearrangement uses TRBV7-9 and TRBJ1-3, with 7 bases fitting TRBD1. This CDR3 spans 15 amino acids. Germline lookup yields CDR1 SEHNR and CDR2 FQNEAQ (reference sequence). CDR3 in amino acids: CSSSLQGGSGNTIYF. CDR3 DNA sequence: TGTTCCAGCAGCTTGCAGGGGGGATCTGGAAACACCATATATTTT.

This chain joins TRBV19 and TRBJ1-4; D remains ambiguous. V was cut by 5 bases and J by 2 bases, with 6 bases left in between. The CDR3 consists of 13 residues. In germline, CDR1 is LNHDA, CDR2 SQIVND (reference sequence). The CDR3 nucleotides are TGTGCCAGTAGTCCGCAGACTAATGAAAAACTGTTTTTT. Translating gives CASSPQTNEKLFF.

The rearrangement uses TRBV28 and TRBJ2-2; D is perhaps TRBD1 (5 bases). Trimming pared 7 bases from V and 1 base from J, leaving 19 bases between. Germline-derived CDR1 and CDR2 are MDHEN and SYDVKM. The CDR3 consists of 17 residues. The CDR3 protein is CASTPYDRELNTGELFF. The CDR3 coding sequence is TGTGCCAGCACCCCCTATGACAGAGAGTTGAACACCGGGGAGCTGTTTTTT. Full variable domain (missing parts from reference TRBV28 and TRBJ2-2): DVKVTQSSRYLVKRTGEKVFLECVQDMDHENMFWYRQDPGLGLRLIYFSYDVKMKEKGDIPEGYSVSREKKERFSLILESASTNQTSMYLCASTPYDRELNTGELFFGEGSRLTVL.

This clone occurred once. The chain employs TRBV4-1 and TRBJ2-7; D is unclear. The CDR3 loop spans 13 amino acids. Trimming removed 2 bases at V and 6 bases at J, with 11 bases between. Germline assignment: CDR1 MGHRA and CDR2 YSYEKL. CDR3 residues: CASSQYIRGEQYF. For the CDR3, the DNA is TGCGCCAGCAGCCAATATATCCGAGGCGAGCAGTACTTC.

The chain combines TRBV19 with TRBJ1-2, with 10 bases fitting TRBD1. The CDR3 is made up of 15 amino acids. Trimming cost V 7 bases and J 8 bases; bases outside gene matches: 13. Germline CDR1 LNHDA, CDR2 SQIVND (reference sequence). CDR3 in amino acids: CASTPKGDRGRGYTF. The CDR3 DNA follows: TGTGCCAGTACTCCTAAAGGGGACAGGGGACGGGGCTACACCTTC.

This clone has more than one count but fewer than ten. Germline and junction disagree at one end, which may indicate a read error. The chain employs TRBV7-8 and TRBJ2-1; unclear D gene. The CDR3 extends over 13 amino acids. Germline V CDR1 and CDR2: SGHVS, FQNEAQ. The CDR3 sequence: CASTLAAYNEQFF. The CDR3 DNA reads TGTGCCAGCACCTTAGCAGCTTACAATGAGCAGTTCTTC. The variable domain in full, completed from reference TRBV7-8 and TRBJ2-1, reads GAGVSQSPRYKVAKRGQDVALRCDPISGHVSLFWYQQALGQGPEFLTYFQNEAQLDKSGLPSDRFFAERPEGSVSTLKIQRTQQEDSAVYLCASTLAAYNEQFFGPGTRLTVL.

This chain joins TRBV7-2 and TRBJ1-2; 7 positions agree with TRBD1. Germline values: CDR1 SGHTA, CDR2 FQGNSA. Trimming removed 7 bases from V and 4 bases from J; junction bases left unmatched: 9. CDR3 size: 14 residues. CDR3 nucleotides: TGTGCCAGCACCAGGGACAGTCTAATCTATGGCTACACCTTC. Encoded protein: CASTRDSLIYGYTF.

The chain combines TRBV6-5 with TRBJ2-2, with 8 bases lining up with TRBD2. Germline values: CDR1 MNHEY, CDR2 SVGAGI. The CDR3 has 14 residues. V lost 7 bases and J lost 4; bases outside the gene matches: 5. CDR3 in DNA: TGTGCCAGCAAGGGCACTAGCGGCACCGGGGAGCTGTTTTTT. Encoded protein: CASKGTSGTGELFF.

A remark on this clone: One end of the junction fails to match germline, which may point to a read error. This chain joins TRBV5-6 and TRBJ1-2; D unresolved. The length of the CDR3 is 13 residues. Germline V CDR1 and CDR2: SGHDT, YYEEEE. The CDR3 reads CASSLIEGGGHTF. The CDR3 DNA is TGTGCCAGCAGCTTGATTGAGGGAGGTGGCCACACCTTC.

The V call is TRBV5-1, the J call TRBJ2-1, with TRBD2 matching over 8 bases. The CDR3 extends over 15 amino acids. The germline V gene encodes CDR1 SGHRS and CDR2 YFSETQ. The ends lost 2 bases at V and 0 bases at J; junction bases unmatched: 1. Here the CDR3 reads CASSFSGGSYNEQFF. CDR3 DNA: TGCGCCAGCAGCTTCAGCGGGGGCTCCTACAATGAGCAGTTCTTC.

The chain carries TRBV10-3 and TRBJ1-5; a weak D match, TRBD1 (6 bases). The CDR3 runs 14 residues. The germline V and J ends were trimmed by 3 bases and 7 bases, with 13 bases remaining between them. The germline CDR1 and CDR2 sequences are ENHRY and SYGVKD. CDR3 sequence (DNA): TGTGCCATCAGTGACATGGGGGCAGAGCAGCCCCAGCATTTT. Its translation: CAISDMGAEQPQHF.

The rearrangement uses TRBV5-1 and TRBJ2-3, with 9 bases that match TRBD2. The CDR3 extends over 16 amino acids. CDR1 SGHRS and CDR2 YFSETQ come from the germline V gene. The V segment lost 5 bases and the J segment 0 bases; nucleotides outside the gene matches: 7. The CDR3: CASRRGAGGSTDTQYF. CDR3 nucleotide sequence: TGCGCCAGCAGACGTGGAGCGGGGGGTAGCACAGATACGCAGTATTTT.

V usage is TRBV6-4 and J usage is TRBJ1-5; D is perhaps TRBD1 (6 bases). The CDR3 extends over 13 amino acids. Germline V CDR1 and CDR2: MRHNA, SNTAGT. V was trimmed by 4 bases and J by 6 bases, leaving 10 bases between them. The CDR3 protein is CASSAQGGQPQHF. CDR3 sequence (DNA): TGTGCCAGCAGTGCACAGGGCGGTCAGCCCCAGCATTTT.

The genes are TRBV2 and TRBJ2-5; the D gene is possibly TRBD1 (5 bases). The CDR3 is 12 amino acids. The V gene lost 4 bases and the J gene lost 5 bases, with 8 bases spanning the gap. Germline CDR1 reads SNHLY; CDR2 reads FYNNEI. The DNA for the CDR3 is TGTGCCAGCAGTGGGGCAGGGGAGACCCAGTACTTC. This translates into CASSGAGETQYF.

The chain is built from TRBV7-8 and TRBJ2-2, with D unresolved. Looked up from germline, CDR1 is SGHVS and CDR2 is FQNEAQ. This CDR3 is built from 12 residues. V lost 5 bases, J lost 8 bases, and 9 bases lay in between. CDR3 in DNA: TGTGCCAGCAGCCCCCCCGAGGGGGAGCTGTTTTTT. Encoded protein: CASSPPEGELFF.

CDR3 in amino acids: CASSFSGEGPTDTQYF. The DNA for the CDR3 is TGTGCCAGCAGCTTCTCCGGGGAGGGCCCCACAGATACGCAGTATTTT. The chain joins TRBV7-2 to TRBJ2-3, with 7 bases identical to TRBD2. The V gene end was trimmed by 3 bases and the J gene end by 2 bases; junction bases not matched to a gene: 8. The CDR3 extends over 16 amino acids. The germline CDR1 and CDR2 sequences are SGHTA and FQGNSA.

As for this clone: Other DNA sequences in the sample encode the same CDR3. The chain has TRBV19 and TRBJ2-2; the match to TRBD1 covers 7 bases. V was clipped by 4 bases and J by 6 bases; unmatched bases: 2. Germline V CDR1 and CDR2: LNHDA, SQIVND (reference sequence). The CDR3 is 13 residues long. CDR3: CASSRQGPGELFF. In DNA form, the CDR3 reads TGTGCCAGTAGTAGACAGGGTCCCGGGGAGCTGTTTTTT.

This chain connects TRBV6-6 to TRBJ1-5; possibly TRBD1 for D (5 bases). The germline V gene encodes CDR1 MNHNY and CDR2 SVGAGI (reference sequence). The CDR3 totals 14 residues. V was shortened by 5 bases and J by 6 bases, with 14 bases between the two germline ends. Here the CDR3 reads CASSPVGGSQPQHF. CDR3 coding DNA: TGTGCCAGCAGTCCCGTGGGGGGGAGTCAGCCCCAGCATTTT.

The chain has TRBV5-4 and TRBJ2-1; TRBD2 might be the D (5 bases). V lost 0 bases and J lost 8, with 12 bases in between. Germline CDR1 SGHNT, CDR2 YYREEE (reference sequence). The CDR3 length is 14 residues. CDR3 region: CASSLGGDTYEQFF. The CDR3 DNA follows: TGTGCCAGCAGCTTGGGGGGAGATACCTATGAGCAGTTCTTC.

This chain connects TRBV7-2 to TRBJ2-4; D is unresolved. This CDR3 has 12 amino acids. The germline CDR1 and CDR2 sequences are SGHTA and FQGNSA. Trimming shortened V by 2 bases and J by 6 bases, and 5 bases separated the two germline ends. CDR3 coding DNA: TGTGCCAGCAGCTTACCGGGAAACATTCAGTACTTC. Translated, it gives CASSLPGNIQYF.

The V and J genes are TRBV5-1 and TRBJ2-7; a possible D gene is TRBD2 (5 bases). The length of the CDR3 is 15 residues. Trimming left V 1 base short and J 3 bases short, with 14 bases between. CDR1 and CDR2 (germline): SGHRS, YFSETQ. Here the CDR3 DNA reads TGCGCCAGCAGCTTGAGTCTTTCTGCGGGCTACGAGCAGTACTTC. This sequence encodes CASSLSLSAGYEQYF.

The CDR3 loop is CASSSQTDSYGYTF. The CDR3 DNA sequence: TGTGCCAGCAGCTCCCAAACGGACAGCTATGGCTACACCTTC. The genes are TRBV5-5 and TRBJ1-2; weak D call: TRBD1 (6 bases). Trimming took off 3 bases at V and 4 bases at J, with 13 bases between the two ends. The CDR3 has 14 amino acids. CDR1 is SGHKS and CDR2 is YYEKEE in the germline V gene (reference sequence).

The chain combines TRBV15 with TRBJ1-5, with TRBD1 matching over 11 bases. V trimming: 5 bases; J trimming: 4 bases; junction bases outside the gene matches: 4. CDR1 LNHNV and CDR2 YYDKDF come from the germline V gene (reference sequence). The CDR3 totals 15 residues. CDR3 in amino acids: CATSLGQGVNQPQHF. CDR3 coding DNA: TGTGCCACCAGCTTGGGACAGGGGGTAAATCAGCCCCAGCATTTT.

The sample holds one count of this clone. The chain is built from TRBV28 and TRBJ2-3; 8 nucleotides align to TRBD1. This CDR3 contains 13 residues. CDR1 and CDR2 (germline): MDHEN, SYDVKM. Losses at the gene ends were 6 bases for V and 3 bases for J; bases not matched to a gene: 2. The chain's CDR3 is CASRGQGTDTQYF. CDR3 sequence (DNA): TGTGCCAGCAGAGGACAGGGAACAGATACGCAGTATTTT. Full variable domain (outside the CDR3, taken from reference TRBV28 and TRBJ2-3): DVKVTQSSRYLVKRTGEKVFLECVQDMDHENMFWYRQDPGLGLRLIYFSYDVKMKEKGDIPEGYSVSREKKERFSLILESASTNQTSMYLCASRGQGTDTQYFGPGTRLTVL.

Comment on this clone: One junction end does not reproduce the germline sequence, and a read error may be involved. CDR3: CASSLRQTSYGQYF. The CDR3 DNA reads TGTGCCAGCAGTTTGAGACAGACCTCCTACGGGCAGTACTTC. The chain has TRBV27 and TRBJ2-7, with D perhaps matching TRBD1 (5 bases). The CDR3 consists of 14 residues. CDR1 MNHEY and CDR2 SMNVEV come from the germline V gene (reference sequence).

The V gene is TRBV10-3, the J gene TRBJ2-2; D is perhaps TRBD1 (6 bases). The CDR3 covers 14 residues. Germline lookup yields CDR1 ENHRY and CDR2 SYGVKD. Between the trimmed V and J ends, which lost 0 bases and 7 bases, there was a span of 9 bases. The CDR3 is CAISESQGYGELFF. The CDR3 nucleotides are TGTGCCATCAGTGAGTCACAGGGATACGGGGAGCTGTTTTTT.

The rearrangement links TRBV4-1 to TRBJ2-3; 7 bases agree with TRBD2. The J segment lost 4 bases and the V segment lost 2 bases, leaving 3 bases of the junction unmatched. The CDR3 consists of 14 residues. Germline CDR1 reads MGHRA; CDR2 reads YSYEKL. Here the CDR3 reads CASSQLRGADTQYF. In nucleotides, the CDR3 is TGCGCCAGCAGCCAACTCCGGGGGGCAGATACGCAGTATTTT.

CDR3 nucleotide sequence: TGTGCCAGCAGCTTAAGGTCGTCGACAGACTCATACAATGAGCAGTTCTTC. Amino acids: CASSLRSSTDSYNEQFF. The chain recombines TRBV11-1 with TRBJ2-1; TRBD1 is a possible D gene (5 bases). Germline V gives CDR1 SGHAT, CDR2 FQDESV (reference sequence). CDR3 length: 17 amino acids. Trimming shortened V by 2 bases and J by 4 bases, and 18 bases separated the two germline ends.

The V gene is TRBV7-9, the J gene TRBJ1-5; TRBD1 is a possible D gene (6 bases). The CDR3 has 13 amino acids. Germline-derived CDR1 and CDR2 are SEHNR and FQNEAQ (reference sequence). V shed 4 bases and J shed 7 bases, with 11 bases lying between them. In DNA, the CDR3 is TGTGCCAGCAGCTACAGGGAGTACCAGCCCCAGCATTTT. Amino acids: CASSYREYQPQHF.

This clone was seen a single time. The genes are TRBV7-9 and TRBJ1-1, with D unclear. Trimming left V 3 bases short and J 0 bases short, with 5 bases between. The CDR3 length is 13 residues. The germline V gene has CDR1 SEHNR and CDR2 FQNEAQ (reference sequence). In DNA, the CDR3 is TGTGCCAGCAGCTTCGAGATGAACACTGAAGCTTTCTTT. It translates to CASSFEMNTEAFF.